Reported below is one T cell receptor (beta chain). Its antigen is still unknown. V was clipped by 1 base and J by 3 bases; unmatched bases: 10. The CDR3 has 17 amino acids. From germline, CDR1 is MGHRA and CDR2 YSYEKL. This sample was taken from a study of cytomegalovirus exposure and HLA in healthy donors. Study conclusions and caveats: Solely CMV serostatus was available to characterize immune exposure. TCR beta V segments were, for the most part, productive about 87% or about 30% of the time in an earlier analysis.

Amplification used 60 Vbeta primers and 13 Jbeta primers. Sequencing was performed with immunoSEQ multiplex PCR; in TCRdb, only in-frame clones are kept and a portion is missing. Among some 95,000 clones listed, around 79% were seen once. This clonotype was sampled from a woman aged 40-49 years in good health and CMV-seronegative. V usage is TRBV4-1 and J usage is TRBJ2-7, with 9 nucleotides matching TRBD2. The sample taken for sequencing was PBMCs. The CDR3 sequence is CASSQVPLAGHFYEQYF. The CDR3 DNA is TGCGCCAGCAGCCAAGTCCCACTAGCGGGCCATTTCTACGAGCAGTACTTC.